This is a list of T cell receptor beta chains from one sample in a study of blood T cell repertoires in COVID-19. Assay used: immunoSEQ multiplex PCR; TCRdb lists only in-frame clones, some missing. The sample includes hundreds of thousands of clones, 80% to 90% of them seen just once. The sample comprised PBMCs or T cells enriched from blood (not recorded which). The receptors were sampled from a woman between 50 and 59 years old who had recovered from COVID-19. CDR3s include the opening cysteine and the closing phenylalanine or tryptophan. D genes are given only for firm matches. Only part of the rows carry a size: once, few, many, or a class if the clone is expanded.

clone_size,v_call,d_call,j_call,cdr3_nt,cdr3_aa
-,TRBV7-8,TRBD1,TRBJ1-2,TGTGCCAGCAGCTTAGAGCTTCGGACAGGGGGGGACTATGGCTACACCTTC,CASSLELRTGGDYGYTF
-,TRBV28,TRBD1,TRBJ1-1,TGTGCCAGCAGTTTATTAGGGACAGGGGGCACTGAAGCTTTCTTT,CASSLLGTGGTEAFF
-,TRBV2,-,TRBJ1-2,TGTGCCAGCAACAGGGAGAACTATGGCTACACCTTC,CASNRENYGYTF
few,TRBV5-5,-,TRBJ2-7,TGTGCCAGCAGCTTGGTTTTCCAGGGCCGGGACTTCTTC,CASSLVFQGRDFF
-,TRBV7-9,TRBD1,TRBJ1-6,TGTGCCAGCAGCACAGGGGCCACAAGCTCCTATAATTCACCCCTCCACTTT,CASSTGATSSYNSPLHF
-,TRBV5-4,TRBD2,TRBJ2-2,TGTGCCAGCAGCCCTAGCGGCACCGGGGAGCTGTTTTTT,CASSPSGTGELFF
-,TRBV7-8,-,TRBJ1-6,TGTGCCAGCAGCCGGGAGAATTCACCCCTCCACTTT,CASSRENSPLHF
-,TRBV15,-,TRBJ2-3,TGTGCCACCAGCAGAGCGGGTGGAGGGGCAGATACGCAGTATTTT,CATSRAGGGADTQYF
-,TRBV5-4,-,TRBJ2-7,TGTGCCAGCAGCTTTAGCTACTCCTACGAGCAGTACTTC,CASSFSYSYEQYF
-,TRBV20-1,-,TRBJ2-7,TGCAGTGCTATAGACAGCTACGAGCAGTACTTC,CSAIDSYEQYF
-,TRBV23-1,-,TRBJ2-7,TGCGCCAGCAGTCAATCGGATCGGCAGGGTGAATCCTACGAGCAGTACTTC,CASSQSDRQGESYEQYF
-,TRBV4-2,-,TRBJ1-2,TGTGCCAGCAGCCAAGCCGGGACATCTAACTATGGCTACACCTTC,CASSQAGTSNYGYTF
-,TRBV2,TRBD2,TRBJ2-3,TGTGCCAGCAGCCGGGGGGAATTTAGCACAGATACGCAGTATTTT,CASSRGEFSTDTQYF
-,TRBV29-1,TRBD1,TRBJ2-1,TGCAGCGTTGACAAGGGACAGGGGGGCAATGAGCAGTTCTTC,CSVDKGQGGNEQFF
-,TRBV12-5,TRBD2,TRBJ2-7,TGTGCTAGTACCCTCAACACTAGCGCCCGCTCCTACGAGCAGTACTTC,CASTLNTSARSYEQYF
-,TRBV10-1,TRBD1,TRBJ2-2,TGCGCCAGCAGCCTAGGCACCGGGGACAGGGGGCTTGGCGGGGAGCTGTTTTTT,CASSLGTGDRGLGGELFF